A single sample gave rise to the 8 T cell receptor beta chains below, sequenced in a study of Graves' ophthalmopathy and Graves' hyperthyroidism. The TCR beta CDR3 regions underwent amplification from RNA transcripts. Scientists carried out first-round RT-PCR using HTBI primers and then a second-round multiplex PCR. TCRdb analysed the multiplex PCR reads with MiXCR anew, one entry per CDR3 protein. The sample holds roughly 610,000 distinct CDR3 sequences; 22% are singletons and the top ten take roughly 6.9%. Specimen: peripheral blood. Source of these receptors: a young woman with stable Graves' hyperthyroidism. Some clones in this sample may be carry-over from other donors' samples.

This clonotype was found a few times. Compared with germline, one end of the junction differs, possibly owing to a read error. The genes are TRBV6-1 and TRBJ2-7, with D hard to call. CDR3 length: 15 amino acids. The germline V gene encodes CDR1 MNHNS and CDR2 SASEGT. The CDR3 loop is CASHPDEVLTYDQYF. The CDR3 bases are TGTGCCAGCCATCCCGACGAAGTCCTAACCTACGATCAGTACTTC.

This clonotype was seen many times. Written as DNA, the CDR3 is TGTGCTAGTGGTTTGCCCGAGCAGTACTTC. Its protein product is CASGLPEQYF. The chain has TRBV12-5 and TRBJ2-7, with D unclear. Germline V gene sequence: CDR1 LGHNT, CDR2 FRNRAP. The CDR3 spans 10 residues. Trimming took 2 bases from V and 6 from J, leaving 2 bases between them.

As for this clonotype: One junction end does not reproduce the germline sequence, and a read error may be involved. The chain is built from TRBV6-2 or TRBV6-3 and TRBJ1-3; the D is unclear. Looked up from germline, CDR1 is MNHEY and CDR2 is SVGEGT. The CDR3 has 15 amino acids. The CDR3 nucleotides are TGTGCCAGCAGCAAGCTCGGGAGCTCTGGAAACCCCATATATTTT. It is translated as CASSKLGSSGNPIYF.

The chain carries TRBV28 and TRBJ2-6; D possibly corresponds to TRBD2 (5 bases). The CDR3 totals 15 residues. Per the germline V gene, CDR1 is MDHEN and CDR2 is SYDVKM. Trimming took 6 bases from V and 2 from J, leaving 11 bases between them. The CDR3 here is CASSRTQPGANVLTF. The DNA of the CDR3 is TGTGCCAGCAGCCGGACTCAACCTGGGGCCAACGTCCTGACTTTC.

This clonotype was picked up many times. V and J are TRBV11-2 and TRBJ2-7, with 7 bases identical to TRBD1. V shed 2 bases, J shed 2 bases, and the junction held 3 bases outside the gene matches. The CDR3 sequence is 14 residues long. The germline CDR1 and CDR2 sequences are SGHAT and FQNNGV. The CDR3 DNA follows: TGTGCCAGCAGCTTATGGCAGGGGGCCTACGAGCAGTACTTC. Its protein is CASSLWQGAYEQYF.

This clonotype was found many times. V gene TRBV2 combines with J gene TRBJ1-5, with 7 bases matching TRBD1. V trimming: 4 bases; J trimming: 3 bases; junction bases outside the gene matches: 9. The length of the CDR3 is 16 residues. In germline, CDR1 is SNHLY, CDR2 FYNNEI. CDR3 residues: CASSGTGVEYNQPQHF. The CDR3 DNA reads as TGTGCCAGCAGTGGAACAGGGGTGGAGTACAATCAGCCCCAGCATTTT.

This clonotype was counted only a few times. CDR3 DNA sequence: TGTGCCTGGAGTGAGGGGGTCGGGGGATATGGCTACACCTTC. Translated: CAWSEGVGGYGYTF. V and J are TRBV30 and TRBJ1-2; D perhaps matches TRBD1 (6 bases). Per germline, CDR1 GTSNPN and CDR2 SVGIG (reference sequence). The CDR3 loop spans 14 amino acids. V lost 1 base, J lost 5 bases, and 14 bases lay in between.

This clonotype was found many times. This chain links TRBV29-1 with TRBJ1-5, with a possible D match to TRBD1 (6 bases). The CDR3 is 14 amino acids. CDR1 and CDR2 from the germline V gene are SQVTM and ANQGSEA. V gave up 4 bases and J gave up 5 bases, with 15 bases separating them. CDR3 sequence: CSVAVAGADQPQHF. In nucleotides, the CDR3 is TGCAGCGTTGCGGTGGCAGGGGCGGATCAGCCCCAGCATTTT.